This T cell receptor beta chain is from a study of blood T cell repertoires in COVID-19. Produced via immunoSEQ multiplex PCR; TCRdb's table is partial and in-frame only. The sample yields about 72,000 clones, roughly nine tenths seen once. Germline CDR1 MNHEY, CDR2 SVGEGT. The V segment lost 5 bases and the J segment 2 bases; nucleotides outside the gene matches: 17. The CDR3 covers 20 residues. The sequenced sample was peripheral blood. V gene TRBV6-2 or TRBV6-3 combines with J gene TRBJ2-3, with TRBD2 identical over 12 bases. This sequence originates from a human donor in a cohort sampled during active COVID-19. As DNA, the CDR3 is TGTGCCAGCAGTACCTGGGCTAGCGGGGGGGCCAGGAAGGACACAGATACGCAGTATTTT. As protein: CASSTWASGGARKDTDTQYF.